This TCR beta chain was recorded in a study of neurological immune-mediated disorders. For the study at large: Of the multiple sclerosis patients, approximately 35 in total, roughly 30 were relapsing-remitting and 3 were secondary progressive. Study-level findings and limits: The study found no CDR3 amino acid sequences shared by expanded clones across subjects, suggesting private repertoires in all groups.

TCRdb re-called the 5' RACE reads through MiXCR, storing one row per CDR3 protein. The repertoire holds 60,000 to 80,000 distinct CDR3 sequences, less than 6% seen once, with approximately 3.2% in the top ten. There are many counts of this clonotype. Its antigen is undetermined. The TCR was taken from a woman aged 50 to 60 with multiple sclerosis. Sequencing was performed on PBMCs.

The CDR3 DNA is TGTGCCAGCAGCCCGCGGGCAGGGGTAGGGGACAATGAGCAGTTCTTC. Protein product: CASSPRAGVGDNEQFF. The rearrangement links TRBV11-2 to TRBJ2-1, with D perhaps matching TRBD1 (6 bases). Germline CDR1 SGHAT, CDR2 FQNNGV. Between the trimmed V and J ends, which lost 5 bases and 5 bases, there was a span of 19 bases. The CDR3 is made up of 16 amino acids. The whole variable domain, filled in from reference TRBV11-2 and TRBJ2-1, reads EAGVAQSPRYKIIEKRQSVAFWCNPISGHATLYWYQQILGQGPKLLIQFQNNGVVDDSQLPKDRFSAERLKGVDSTLKIQPAKLEDSAVYLCASSPRAGVGDNEQFFGPGTRLTVL.